This TCR beta chain was profiled in a study of molecular identifiers for immune sequencing clone quantification. Germline CDR1 reads LNHDA; CDR2 reads SQIVND (reference sequence). There are 13 residues in the CDR3. Trimming took 11 bases from V and 5 from J, leaving 15 bases between them. Study-wide results and limits: Shared barcodes on identical TCR molecules could underestimate the sizes of highly expanded clones. Researchers reportedly could pick up spiked Jurkat TCR RNA from one cell mixed into some 1 million naive cells.

To note about this clonotype: Its specificity is unknown.

Listed TCR primers and previously described methods were used for bulk TCR libraries. TCRdb processed the PCR reads anew with MiXCR; each CDR3 protein has one entry. The data show about 330,000 distinct CDR3 sequences, under 25% seen once. CD8+CD4-CCR7+CD45RA+ sorting gave the naive CD8 T cells. The sequencing input was naive CD8+ T cells from blood, with Jurkat cell RNA spiked in. Stated subset: FACS-sorted CD8+CD4-CCR7+CD45RA+ naive T cells. V and J are TRBV19 and TRBJ2-2; D perhaps matches TRBD2 (6 bases). This TCR came from a human donor in good health. Some libraries in this study had Jurkat cell RNA spiked in. The CDR3 nucleotides are TGTGCCGTCGACGGCGGGATGACCGGGGAGCTGTTTTTT. This translates into CAVDGGMTGELFF.